This TCR beta chain was obtained from a study of relationships among human T cell subsets (dated by TCRdb to about 2010). In the study overall: Sequencing was performed on eight distinct blood T cell populations: pan T, CD8 cytotoxic, regulatory, Th1, Th2, naive plus transitional, activated and memory cells.

Reading from cysteine to phenylalanine, the CDR3 counts 13 amino acids. CDR3 DNA only is kept here, 39 bases in frame from base 1. Looking up the germline V gene yields CDR1 SQVTM and CDR2 ANQGSEA. Trimming at the junction amounts to 8 bases on V and 1 base on J, and the germline ends lie 14 bases apart. The method was multiplex PCR. This sample was sequenced with a 454 GS FLX. TCR alpha and beta CDR3 regions were amplified from mRNA by semiquantitative ARM-PCR. ARM-PCR used tagged nested gene-specific primers, after which communal superprimers carried out exponential amplification. Before the first-round PCR products went through the second amplification round, exonuclease was used to remove the nested primers. The amplicons were sequenced on the 454 platform, a system that can rapidly sequence millions of DNA fragments without cloning bias. A read counted as effective if the read could be mapped to both V and J germline segments. The study's own analysis went as follows. IRmap, which uses pyromap, a Smith-Waterman modification adapted to 454 sequencing errors, was used to assign reads to germline V, D and J segments. D-beta assignments were filtered using cutoffs set at the 99th percentile of alignment scores from simulated random sequences. The amino acids between the conserved V-segment Y[YFLI]C motif and the J-segment [FW]GXGT motif were defined as CDR3. A compound Poisson process model, previously applied to large-scale EST data, was used to estimate repertoire diversity. A cross-contamination detection procedure was applied to argue against sample contamination as the source of shared CDR3s. In-frame beta chains were kept once TCRdb had trimmed the public reads at Q25 with fastp and called clones with MiXCR. Each entry is one CDR3 protein sequence, shown with its most common DNA and genes. TCRdb, rather than the study authors, made the V and J calls. Here the sample has about 2,200 distinct CDR3 sequences; about 42% occur a single time. Jointly, the top ten make up around 42% of the sample.

This clonotype has a single count. This receptor's antigen is unknown. No base quality values were provided; no much bigger clone lies one nucleotide off. One read alone is weak evidence. What the authors observed across the whole study: A CD4+CD8+ double-positive population could not be ruled out by the bead-based sorting. More than 55% of CD8+ cytotoxic sequences came from clones with more than 100 reads, while the regulatory and Th2 subsets showed few clones of that size. V, D and J usage, CDR3 length and N-nucleotide additions showed no statistically significant differences among the seven subsets. The considerable overlap in CDR3s among Th1, Th2 and regulatory T cells was taken as suggesting that cell fate choices are stochastic.

Miltenyi superparamagnetic beads coated with subset-specific monoclonal antibodies were used to isolate the T cell subsets. Activated T cells were isolated as CD45RA-RO-CD69+ cells with anti-CD69 microbeads. All T cell populations were isolated from peripheral blood. Ficoll separation was used to obtain mononuclear cells from whole blood, after which anti-CD14 microbeads were used to deplete monocytes. Right after isolation, the cell populations were resuspended in RNAprotect reagent. The TCR was taken from a man between 40 and 49 years old in good health. Sequenced: activated T cells sorted from blood. Explained via the paper, the cell subset or site label denotes: CD45RA-RO-CD69+ activated T cells. The sequence links TRBV29-1 to TRBJ1-1; the D gene is not confidently resolved. The CDR3 corresponds to CSRTVGRNTEAFF. Here is the DNA: TGCAGCCGAACAGTTGGGAGGAACACTGAAGCTTTCTTT.